The 16 T cell receptor beta chains presented below share a single source sample, sequenced in a study of control samples from healthy donors and cancer patients. Profiling relied on immunoSEQ multiplex PCR, and the TCRdb table lists in-frame clones only, not all of them. The data contain more than 95,000 clones, around 89% of them seen just once; the ten biggest clones take up roughly 19%. Sequencing was done on a sample of PBMCs. Source of these receptors: a man aged 60 to 75 with lung cancer.

The chain is built from TRBV18 and TRBJ1-1, with D uncertain. V was clipped by 2 bases and J by 3 bases, with 10 bases between them. CDR1 KGHSH and CDR2 LQKENI come from the germline V gene. This CDR3 has 14 amino acids. CDR3 residues: CASSPIGRDTEAFF. The DNA for the CDR3 is TGTGCCAGCTCACCAATTGGTAGGGACACTGAAGCTTTCTTT.

The chain joins TRBV5-1 to TRBJ1-1, with a possible D match to TRBD1 (5 bases). Looked up from germline, CDR1 is SGHRS and CDR2 is YFSETQ. V gave up 5 bases and J gave up 1 base, with 18 bases separating them. The CDR3 runs to 16 residues. The CDR3 spells CASSGGTWSPNTEAFF. As DNA, the CDR3 is TGCGCCAGCAGTGGGGGTACCTGGTCCCCGAACACTGAAGCTTTCTTT.

The rearrangement uses TRBV5-1 and TRBJ2-5, with no clear D. Looked up from germline, CDR1 is SGHRS and CDR2 is YFSETQ. V lost 0 bases, J lost 5 bases, and 23 bases lay in between. The CDR3 has 18 amino acids. DNA for the CDR3: TGCGCCAGCAGCTTGGATGTCCCCGGTCAGACGTTTGGGGAGACCCAGTACTTC. Translation: CASSLDVPGQTFGETQYF.

The V call is TRBV14, the J call TRBJ2-7; no clear D gene. V lost 0 bases and J 5 bases, leaving 14 bases between the germline ends. This CDR3 has 15 residues. Germline V gene data show CDR1 as SGHDN and CDR2 as FVKESK. The CDR3 DNA is TGTGCCAGCAGCCAAGATATCTTACAAAACCACGAGCAGTACGTC. Encoded protein: CASSQDILQNHEQYV.

The gene calls are TRBV5-4 and TRBJ2-2; 8 positions match TRBD2. Germline CDR1 is SGHNT and CDR2 is YYREEE (reference sequence). Losses at the gene ends were 2 bases for V and 1 base for J; bases not matched to a gene: 10. The CDR3 covers 18 residues. CDR3 in amino acids: CASSLGQRLAGNTGELFF. Here the CDR3 DNA reads TGTGCCAGCAGCTTAGGACAGCGCCTAGCGGGGAACACCGGGGAGCTGTTTTTT. The variable domain in full, completed from reference TRBV5-4 and TRBJ2-2, reads ETGVTQSPTHLIKTRGQQVTLRCSSQSGHNTVSWYQQALGQGPQFIFQYYREEENGRGNFPPRFSGLQFPNYSSELNVNALELDDSALYLCASSLGQRLAGNTGELFFGEGSRLTVL.

The rearrangement uses TRBV7-2 and TRBJ2-1; possible D gene TRBD2, 6 bases. V shed 5 bases and J shed 5 bases, with 19 bases lying between them. CDR1 and CDR2 (germline): SGHTA, FQGNSA. The CDR3 is 16 residues long. The CDR3: CASSVAGTRLNNEQFF. Written as DNA, the CDR3 is TGTGCCAGCAGCGTCGCCGGGACTCGACTAAACAATGAGCAGTTCTTC.

The rearrangement links TRBV12-3 or TRBV12-4 to TRBJ2-2; D not resolved. This CDR3 is built from 12 residues. With 1 base removed from V and 5 bases from J, the gap between germline ends came to 2 bases. DNA of the CDR3: TGTGCCAGCAGTTTAGAAACCGGGGAGCTGTTTTTT. Its protein product is CASSLETGELFF.

The genes are TRBV27 and TRBJ1-2; 9 nucleotides line up with TRBD1. CDR1 MNHEY and CDR2 SMNVEV come from the germline V gene (reference sequence). Losses at the gene ends were 3 bases for V and 2 bases for J; bases not matched to a gene: 1. This CDR3 region has 14 residues. Written as DNA, the CDR3 is TGTGCCAGCAGTTTTGGACAGGGGAACTATGGCTACACCTTC. Translation gives CASSFGQGNYGYTF.

The V gene is TRBV7-2, the J gene TRBJ2-7, with D unresolved. This CDR3 has 14 residues. CDR1 and CDR2 (germline): SGHTA, FQGNSA. V lost 1 base, J lost 1 base, and 8 bases lay in between. In nucleotides, the CDR3 is TGTGCCAGCAGCTTAGGAGCTAGTTCCTACGAGCAGTACTTC. Translating it yields CASSLGASSYEQYF.

This clone was seen more than once but under ten times. The rearrangement links TRBV9 to TRBJ2-5; D is possibly TRBD2 (6 bases). In germline, CDR1 is SGDLS, CDR2 YYNGEE. Trimming shortened V by 4 bases and J by 4 bases, and 14 bases separated the two germline ends. The CDR3 loop spans 14 amino acids. As DNA, the CDR3 is TGTGCCAGCAGCATGGGGGGTGGGCGAGAGACCCAGTACTTC. It encodes CASSMGGGRETQYF.

The gene calls are TRBV5-5 and TRBJ2-7, with D perhaps TRBD2 (5 bases). The length of the CDR3 is 15 residues. Germline CDR1 and CDR2: SGHKS and YYEKEE (reference sequence). The V end lost 2 bases, the J end lost 2 bases, and 14 bases lay between the germline ends. The DNA of the CDR3 is TGTGCCAGCAGCTTTTGGGAGATGGGGACCTACGAGCAGTACTTC. Its translation is CASSFWEMGTYEQYF.

This sequence joins TRBV14 and TRBJ2-3, with TRBD2 matching 12 bases. Germline trimming cut 1 base from V and 6 bases from J; bases unmatched to any gene: 8. This CDR3 comprises 17 residues. Germline values: CDR1 SGHDN, CDR2 FVKESK. The CDR3 region has the DNA TGTGCCAGCAGCCAAGTTTCTAGCGGGGGGGCGAGCGATACGCAGTATTTT. It specifies CASSQVSSGGASDTQYF.

This clone turned up a few times. The rearrangement uses TRBV3-1 (or the pseudogene TRBV3-2) and TRBJ2-3, with TRBD2 matching over 10 bases. J was trimmed by 3 bases and V by 3 bases; bases with no gene match: 6. There are 16 residues in the CDR3. CDR1 is LGHDT and CDR2 is YNNKEL in the germline V gene (reference sequence). The CDR3, as DNA: TGTGCCAGCAGCCAGAAAGCGGGGGGGCCAACAGATACGCAGTATTTT. It encodes CASSQKAGGPTDTQYF.

V usage is TRBV5-6 and J usage is TRBJ2-5; 9 nucleotides match TRBD1. Germline lookup yields CDR1 SGHDT and CDR2 YYEEEE. CDR3 length: 13 residues. V shed 3 bases and J 5 bases; nucleotides not matched to a gene: 2. CDR3 in amino acids: CASSWGQGETQYF. The DNA of the CDR3 is TGTGCCAGCAGCTGGGGACAGGGCGAGACCCAGTACTTC.

J is TRBJ2-2 and V is TRBV29-1, with 9 bases lining up with TRBD1. The CDR3 has 13 amino acids. The junction had 7 bases not matched to a gene; V was cut back by 7 bases and J by 7 bases. The V gene's germline CDR1 is SQVTM and CDR2 ANQGSEA. In DNA form, the CDR3 reads TGCAGCGCCAACAGGGGGCTGGGCGGGGAGCTGTTTTTT. Translated, it gives CSANRGLGGELFF.

V is TRBV7-3 and J is TRBJ2-2, with D tentatively TRBD1 (6 bases). Trimming shortened V by 4 bases and J by 4 bases, and 13 bases separated the two germline ends. There are 15 residues in the CDR3. Germline CDR1 reads SGHTA; CDR2 reads FQGTGA. The CDR3 is CASSYRAPGTGELFF. Written as DNA, the CDR3 is TGTGCCAGCAGCTACAGGGCCCCAGGCACCGGGGAGCTGTTTTTT.